This T cell receptor (beta chain) is from a study of OX40 agonist ivuxolimab in advanced cancers. Sequenced by immunoSEQ multiplex PCR; TCRdb stores in-frame clones only, minus some. The table records roughly 66,000 clones, roughly 80% of them present only once. In its sample, this clone was seen once. Germline V gene lookup returns CDR1 SGHDT and CDR2 YYEEEE. This CDR3 spans 13 amino acids. V shed 4 bases and J 5 bases; nucleotides not matched to a gene: 2. Sequenced here: CD4+ or CD8+ T cells sorted from blood, sampled in a trial of the OX40 agonist ivuxolimab. The TCR sequence derives from an adult with an advanced solid tumor such as melanoma, head and neck, liver or kidney cancer. This chain uses TRBV5-6 with TRBJ1-5, with 8 bases lining up with TRBD1. The CDR3 here is CASSAGQDQPQHF. The CDR3 DNA reads as TGTGCCAGCAGCGCGGGACAGGATCAGCCCCAGCATTTT.